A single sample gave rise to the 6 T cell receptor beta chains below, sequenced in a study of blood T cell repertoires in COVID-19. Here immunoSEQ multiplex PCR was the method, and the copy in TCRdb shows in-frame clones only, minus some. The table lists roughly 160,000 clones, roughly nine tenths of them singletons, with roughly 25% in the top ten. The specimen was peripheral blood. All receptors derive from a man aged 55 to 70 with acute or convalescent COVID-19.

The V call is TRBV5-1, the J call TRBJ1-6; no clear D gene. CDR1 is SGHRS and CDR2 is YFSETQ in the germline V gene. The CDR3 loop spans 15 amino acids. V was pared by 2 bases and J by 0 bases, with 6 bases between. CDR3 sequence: CASSFSRSYNSPLHF. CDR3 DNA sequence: TGCGCCAGCAGCTTTTCCCGCTCCTATAATTCACCCCTCCACTTT.

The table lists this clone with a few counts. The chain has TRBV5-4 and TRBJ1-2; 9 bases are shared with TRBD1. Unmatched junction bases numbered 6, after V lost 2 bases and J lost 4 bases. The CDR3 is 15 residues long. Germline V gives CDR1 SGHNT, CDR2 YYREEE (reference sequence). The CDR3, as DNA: TGTGCCAGCAGCTTACAGGGGGCCGGGGGCTATGGCTACACCTTC. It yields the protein CASSLQGAGGYGYTF.

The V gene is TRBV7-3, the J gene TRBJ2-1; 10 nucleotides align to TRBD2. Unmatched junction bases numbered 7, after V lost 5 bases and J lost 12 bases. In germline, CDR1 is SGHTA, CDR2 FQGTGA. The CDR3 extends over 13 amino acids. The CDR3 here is CASSERGGLRQFF. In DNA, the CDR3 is TGTGCCAGCAGCGAGCGGGGGGGCCTTAGGCAGTTCTTC.

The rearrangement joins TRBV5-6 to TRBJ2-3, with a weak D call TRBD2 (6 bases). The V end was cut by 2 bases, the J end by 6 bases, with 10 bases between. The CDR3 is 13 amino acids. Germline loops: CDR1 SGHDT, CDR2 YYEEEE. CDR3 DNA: TGTGCCAGCAGCTTCCCCGCGGGGGATACGCAGTATTTT. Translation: CASSFPAGDTQYF.

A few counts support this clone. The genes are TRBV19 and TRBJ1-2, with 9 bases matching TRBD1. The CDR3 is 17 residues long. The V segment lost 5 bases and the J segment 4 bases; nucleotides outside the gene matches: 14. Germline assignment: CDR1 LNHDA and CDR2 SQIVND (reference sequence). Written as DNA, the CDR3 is TGTGCCAGTAGTCCGTCCCGGGACAGGGTAGAAGGCTATGGCTACACCTTC. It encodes CASSPSRDRVEGYGYTF.

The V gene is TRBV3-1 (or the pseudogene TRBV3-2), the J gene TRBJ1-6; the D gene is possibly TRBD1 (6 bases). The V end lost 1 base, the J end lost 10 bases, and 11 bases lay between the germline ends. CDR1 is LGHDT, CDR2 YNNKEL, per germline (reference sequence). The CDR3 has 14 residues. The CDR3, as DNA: TGTGCCAGCAGCCAAGCAGGGGTCGGATCACCCCTCCACTTT. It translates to CASSQAGVGSPLHF.